This TCR beta chain stems from a study of T cell responses to AZD1222 COVID-19 vaccine (TCRdb year 2021). In the study overall: A total of approximately 240 trial participants underwent TCR sequencing, of whom some 210 received two doses of AZD1222 and some 25 received two doses of the MenACWY control vaccine. Enrollment into the trials was organized by age into subgroups of 18-55, 56-69 and 70-plus years, and those subgroups contained about 160, 30 and 59 TCR-sequenced participants, respectively.

CDR1 and CDR2 are read off the germline V gene as SGHDT and YYEEEE. The CDR3 holds 14 amino acids from the cysteine to the phenylalanine. The read is trimmed to its CDR3 DNA, 42 bases read in frame from base 1. Trimming leaves V shorter by 4 bases and J shorter by 3 bases, with the junction holding 4 bases beyond the gene matches. As to this clone: No cognate antigen has been identified for it. Base qualities are not provided; no much larger clone lies one nucleotide away.

The time point label for this specimen denotes: about 28 days (+/-7) after the second vaccine dose. AZD1222 recipients whose second dose came at about 4 weeks and those whose second dose came at about 12 weeks were combined into one group, since spike-specific TCR depth and breadth did not differ between the two schedules. Vaccinee samples came from UK trials COV001 and COV002, including a single-blind randomized controlled phase 2/3 trial of AZD1222 (ChAdOx1 nCoV-19) in healthy adults. Trial participant PBMC samples were collected at day 0 and day 28 after the second dose for TCRbeta chain sequencing. The CDR3 regions of human TCRbeta chains were analyzed by immunosequencing. On the study's bioinformatics: TCRs in the repertoires were compared against a reference library of SARS-CoV-2-specific TCRs that had been generated with the MIRA antigen-specificity platform. Breadth was defined as the fraction of unique TCRs that were SARS-CoV-2-associated, and depth was defined as the fraction of total T cells that were SARS-CoV-2-associated. Using the MIRA data, each spike-specific TCR was assigned both to the spike region to which the TCR was reactive and to a CD4 or CD8 class. Log10-transformed breadth and depth values were compared by one-way ANOVA with Sidak's multiple comparisons tests. The source is immuneACCESS, and TCRdb retained only in-frame sequences with V and J called. Part of the clones is not carried over; for the studies checked, unresolved V genes explain less than half of this, and the remainder is unexplained. From that table come the V and J calls and clone size; the DNA was used to work out D and trimming. Recorded for this sample are about 69,000 clones; approximately 80% of them occurred a single time. The ten top clones hold over 11% of the sample.

Study-wide findings and limitations: Reportedly, close to half of the unique spike-specific TCRs recognized epitopes lying outside the regions that are mutated in the B.1.351 and B.1.1.7 variants. Most participants were white British and females outnumbered males, and the authors suggested that clonal diversity may have been underestimated. Because no samples from the day 14 peak response were available, repertoires could be characterized only after the peak T cell response. The vaccine-associated CD4 TCRs covered the entire spike protein, and the dominant responses fell in regions 160-218 and 743-854. In the small 56-69-year group, the increase in depth fell short of significance, most likely because of low power. A significant rise in spike-specific TCR breadth and depth was observed after two AZD1222 doses relative to day 0 and relative to MenACWY recipients. Only five or six AZD1222 recipients were SARS-CoV-2 seropositive at baseline, limiting conclusions about previously exposed vaccinees.

Here the chain combines TRBV5-6 and TRBJ1-5, with 7 junctional bases fitting TRBD1. The specimen was peripheral blood, collected 28 days after the second AZD1222 dose. The sequence was collected from an adult who received the AZD1222 COVID-19 vaccine. The nucleotides read TGTGCCAGCAGCCTGGACAGGTCCAATCAGCCCCAGCATTTT. Translated, it reads CASSLDRSNQPQHF.